Listed below are T cell receptor beta chains from one sample, sequenced in a study of T cells after yellow fever vaccination. TCRdb independently ran MiXCR on the 5' RACE reads; one entry per CDR3 protein. The sample holds hundreds of thousands of distinct CDR3 sequences, 3.6% seen once. This sample comprised PBMCs, obtained on the day of the yellow fever booster vaccination. These TCRs come from a man aged 18-30 years who received the YFV17D yellow fever vaccine. Each CDR3 is given with its conserved first and last residue. A D gene is named only where the DNA matches it firmly. Clone size appears in some rows only: once, few, many, or a class for an expanded clone.

v_call	d_call	clone_size	j_call	cdr3_nt	cdr3_aa
TRBV6-5	NA	many	TRBJ2-2	TGTGCCAGCAGTCCTGGGTCCGGGAGACGGAACACCGGGGAGCTGTTTTTT	CASSPGSGRRNTGELFF
TRBV7-6	TRBD1	few	TRBJ2-3	TGTGCCAGCAGCCTCCTGACAGGGCCCGATACGCAGTATTTT	CASSLLTGPDTQYF
TRBV12-3/TRBV12-4	NA	many	TRBJ1-5	TGTGCCAGCAGTTTAGGGGGTCAGCCCCAGCATTTT	CASSLGGQPQHF
TRBV4-3	TRBD2	NA	TRBJ2-3	TGCGCCAGCAGCCAAGATTCTAGCGGTGGCTCAGATACGCAGTATTTT	CASSQDSSGGSDTQYF
TRBV20-1	NA	few	TRBJ2-7	TGCAGTGCTAGTCAGACTACGGGGGAGCAGTACTTC	CSASQTTGEQYF
TRBV5-4	TRBD2	many	TRBJ2-5	TGTGCCAGCAGCTTGTGGGGCGGGGGGGAGACCCAGTACTTC	CASSLWGGGETQYF
TRBV4-3	TRBD2	many	TRBJ2-3	TGCGCCAGCAGCCAGAGGGAGACGGGGGGGACGCAGTATTTT	CASSQRETGGTQYF
TRBV29-1	NA	few	TRBJ1-2	TGCAGCGGGTTGTTTCGACGGTTTGGCTACACCTTC	CSGLFRRFGYTF
TRBV28	TRBD2	many	TRBJ2-1	TGTGCCAGCAGTTCACTGGCGGGGGGCTTCTACAATGAGCAGTTCTTC	CASSSLAGGFYNEQFF
TRBV3-1	TRBD1	NA	TRBJ2-7	TGTGCCAGCAGTTCACAGACAGGGACAACCTACGAGCAGTACTTC	CASSSQTGTTYEQYF
TRBV12-3/TRBV12-4	TRBD2	many	TRBJ2-1	TGTGCCAGCAGTTTAACGGGGGGGTTCAATGAGCAGTTCTTC	CASSLTGGFNEQFF
TRBV7-9	NA	many	TRBJ2-3	TGTGCCAGCAGCTTAGGTGGTGACACCACTAGCACAGATACGCAGTATTTT	CASSLGGDTTSTDTQYF
TRBV4-3	NA	few	TRBJ2-7	TGCGCCAGCAGCCAAGATCCCGAGCAGTACTTC	CASSQDPEQYF
TRBV4-2	NA	many	TRBJ2-1	TGTGCCAGCAGCCAAATACGGGGGACTTTATACAATGAGCAGTTCTTC	CASSQIRGTLYNEQFF
TRBV7-2	NA	many	TRBJ2-5	TGTGCCAGCAGCTTAGCGATCGGGGACCAGACCCAGTACTTC	CASSLAIGDQTQYF
TRBV6-2/TRBV6-3	NA	NA	TRBJ2-1	TGTGCCAGCAGTTTAGTCTCGCGTGGGGGTTCGGGTGAGCAGTTCTTC	CASSLVSRGGSGEQFF
TRBV7-9	TRBD1	many	TRBJ2-1	TGTGCCAGCAGCCAAGGACAGGCCTCCTACAATGAGCAGTTCTTC	CASSQGQASYNEQFF
TRBV29-1	TRBD2	NA	TRBJ2-5	TGCAGCCTCATACGAAGGTCACTAGCGGGGGCACAAGAGACCCAGTACTTC	CSLIRRSLAGAQETQYF
TRBV12-3/TRBV12-4	NA	few	TRBJ1-1	TGTGCCAGCAGTTTTGGGCGGGAAGCTTTCTTT	CASSFGREAFF
TRBV27	TRBD1	NA	TRBJ1-6	TGTGCCAGCAGTTTAGGATCGGACAGGGGGGTTTATAATTCACCCCTCCACTTT	CASSLGSDRGVYNSPLHF
TRBV4-1	NA	many	TRBJ2-1	TGCGCCAGCAGCCAAGGGGCCAGTTCACACAATGAGCAGTTCTTC	CASSQGASSHNEQFF
TRBV24-1	NA	many	TRBJ2-2	TGTGCCACCAGTGATACATTTTACGCAGGGAGCACCGGGGAGCTGTTTTTT	CATSDTFYAGSTGELFF
TRBV4-1	TRBD2	few	TRBJ2-5	TGCGCCAGCAGCCAAGGAGATAGCGGGGGGGCTGAGACCCAGTACTTC	CASSQGDSGGAETQYF
TRBV7-9	NA	few	TRBJ1-1	TGTGCCAGCAGCCACGAGCCGTCTGAAGCTTTCTTT	CASSHEPSEAFF
TRBV14	NA	many	TRBJ2-5	TGTGCCAGCAGCCGTGACACGCAAGAGACCCAGTACTTC	CASSRDTQETQYF
TRBV6-5	NA	NA	TRBJ1-5	TGTGCCAGCTCCGTTGTGCCGAATCAGCCCCAGCATTTT	CASSVVPNQPQHF
TRBV5-1	TRBD2	many	TRBJ2-3	TGCGCCAGCAGCTTGTTCCTAGCGGGGGGCCAGACAGATACGCAGTATTTT	CASSLFLAGGQTDTQYF
TRBV4-1	NA	few	TRBJ1-2	TGCGCCAGCAGCCTTCGGCGGGGCGGCTATGGCTACACCTTC	CASSLRRGGYGYTF
TRBV5-5	NA	NA	TRBJ1-1	TGTGCCAGCAGCTTGAACCCCATTGGGGGCACTGAAGCTTTCTTT	CASSLNPIGGTEAFF
TRBV9	TRBD1	few	TRBJ1-4	TGTGCCAGCAACTTAGGACAGGGGCTTAATGAAAAACTGTTTTTT	CASNLGQGLNEKLFF
TRBV15	NA	NA	TRBJ2-1	TGTGCCACCAGCAGGGGGGCCCTAGCGCCACCTTACAATGAGCAGTTCTTC	CATSRGALAPPYNEQFF
TRBV7-2	NA	few	TRBJ2-2	TGTGCCAGCAGCTTACTAGGGTCGACCGGGGAGCTGTTTTTT	CASSLLGSTGELFF